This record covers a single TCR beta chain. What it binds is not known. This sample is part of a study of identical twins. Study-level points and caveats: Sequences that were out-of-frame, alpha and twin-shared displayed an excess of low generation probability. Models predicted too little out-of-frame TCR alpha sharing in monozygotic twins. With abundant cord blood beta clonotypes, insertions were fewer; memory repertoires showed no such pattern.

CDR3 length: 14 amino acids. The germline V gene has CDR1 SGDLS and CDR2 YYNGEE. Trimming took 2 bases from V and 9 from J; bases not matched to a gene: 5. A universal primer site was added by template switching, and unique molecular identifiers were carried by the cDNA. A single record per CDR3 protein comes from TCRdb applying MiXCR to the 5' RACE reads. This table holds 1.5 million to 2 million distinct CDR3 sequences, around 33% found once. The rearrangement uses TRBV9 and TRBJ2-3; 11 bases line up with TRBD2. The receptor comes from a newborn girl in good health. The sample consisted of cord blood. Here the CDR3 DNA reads TGTGCCAGCAGCGTGGGACTAGCGGACGGCACGCAGTATTTT. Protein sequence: CASSVGLADGTQYF. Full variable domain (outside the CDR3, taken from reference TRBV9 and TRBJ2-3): DSGVTQTPKHLITATGQRVTLRCSPRSGDLSVYWYQQSLDQGLQFLIQYYNGEERAKGNILERFSAQQFPDLHSELNLSSLELGDSALYFCASSVGLADGTQYFGPGTRLTVL.